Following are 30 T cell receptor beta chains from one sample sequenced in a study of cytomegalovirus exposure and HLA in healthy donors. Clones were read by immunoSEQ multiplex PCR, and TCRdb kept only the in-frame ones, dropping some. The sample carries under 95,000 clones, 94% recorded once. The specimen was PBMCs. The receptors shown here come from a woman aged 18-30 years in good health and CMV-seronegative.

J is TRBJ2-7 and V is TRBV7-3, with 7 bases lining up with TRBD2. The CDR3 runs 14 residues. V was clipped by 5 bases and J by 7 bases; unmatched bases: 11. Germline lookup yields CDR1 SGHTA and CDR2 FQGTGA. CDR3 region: CASSPSGGTEEQYF. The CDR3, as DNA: TGTGCCAGCAGCCCCTCGGGGGGTACGGAAGAGCAGTACTTC.

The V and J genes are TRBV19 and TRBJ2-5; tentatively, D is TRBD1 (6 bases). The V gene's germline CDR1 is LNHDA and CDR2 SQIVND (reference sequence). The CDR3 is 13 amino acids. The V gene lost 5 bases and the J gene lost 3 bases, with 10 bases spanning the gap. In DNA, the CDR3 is TGTGCCAGTAGTCGCTCAGGGGAAGAGACCCAGTACTTC. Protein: CASSRSGEETQYF. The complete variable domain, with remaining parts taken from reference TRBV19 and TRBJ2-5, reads DGGITQSPKYLFRKEGQNVTLSCEQNLNHDAMYWYRQDPGQGLRLIYYSQIVNDFQKGDIAEGYSVSREKKESFPLTVTSAQKNPTAFYLCASSRSGEETQYFGPGTRLLVL.

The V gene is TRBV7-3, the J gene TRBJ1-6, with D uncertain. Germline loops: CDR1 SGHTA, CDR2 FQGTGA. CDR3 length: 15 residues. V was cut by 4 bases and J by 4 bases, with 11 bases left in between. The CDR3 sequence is CASSSSVLYNSPLHF. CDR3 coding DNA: TGTGCCAGCAGCTCGTCGGTTCTGTATAATTCACCCCTCCACTTT.

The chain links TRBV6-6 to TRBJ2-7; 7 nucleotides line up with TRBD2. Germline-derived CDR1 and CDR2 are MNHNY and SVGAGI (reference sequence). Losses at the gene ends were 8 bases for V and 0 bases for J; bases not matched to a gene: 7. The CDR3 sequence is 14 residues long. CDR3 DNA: TGTGCCAGCCTAAGCAGCGGGGACTCCTACGAGCAGTACTTC. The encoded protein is CASLSSGDSYEQYF.

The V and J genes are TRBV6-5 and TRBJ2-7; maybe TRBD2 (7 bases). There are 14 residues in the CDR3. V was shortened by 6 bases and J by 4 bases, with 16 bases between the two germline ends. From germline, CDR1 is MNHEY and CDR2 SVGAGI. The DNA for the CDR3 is TGTGCCAGCAGCAACGGGGGGCGGAGGTACGAGCAGTACTTC. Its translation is CASSNGGRRYEQYF.

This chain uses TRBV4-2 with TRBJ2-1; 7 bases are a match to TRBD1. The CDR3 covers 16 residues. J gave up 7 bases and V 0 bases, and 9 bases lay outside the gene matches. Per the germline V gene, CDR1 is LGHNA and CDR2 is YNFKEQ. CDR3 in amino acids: CASSQDPTGATNEQFF. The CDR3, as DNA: TGTGCCAGCAGCCAAGACCCCACAGGGGCAACAAATGAGCAGTTCTTC.

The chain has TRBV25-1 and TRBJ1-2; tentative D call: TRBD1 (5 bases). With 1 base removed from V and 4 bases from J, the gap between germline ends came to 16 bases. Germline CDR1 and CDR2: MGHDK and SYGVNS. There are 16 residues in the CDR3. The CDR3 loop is CASSELEGARGYGYTF. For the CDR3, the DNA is TGTGCCAGCAGTGAATTGGAAGGGGCGCGGGGCTATGGCTACACCTTC.

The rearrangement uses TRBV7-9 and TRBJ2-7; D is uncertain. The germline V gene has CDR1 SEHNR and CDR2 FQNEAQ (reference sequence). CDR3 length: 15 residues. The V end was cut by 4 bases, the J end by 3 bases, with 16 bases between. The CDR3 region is CASSSPSIHRYEQYF. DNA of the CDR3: TGTGCCAGCAGCTCCCCTTCAATACACCGCTACGAGCAGTACTTC. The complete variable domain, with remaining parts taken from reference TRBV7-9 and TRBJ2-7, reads DTGVSQNPRHKITKRGQNVTFRCDPISEHNRLYWYRQTLGQGPEFLTYFQNEAQLEKSRLLSDRFSAERPKGSFSTLEIQRTEQGDSAMYLCASSSPSIHRYEQYFGPGTRLTVT.

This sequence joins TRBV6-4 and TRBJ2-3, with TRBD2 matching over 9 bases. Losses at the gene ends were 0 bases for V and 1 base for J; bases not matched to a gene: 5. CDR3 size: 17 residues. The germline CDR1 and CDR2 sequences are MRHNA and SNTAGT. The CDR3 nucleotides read TGTGCCAGCAGTGACTCGGCGGGAGGGCAGGGCACAGATACGCAGTATTTT. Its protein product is CASSDSAGGQGTDTQYF.

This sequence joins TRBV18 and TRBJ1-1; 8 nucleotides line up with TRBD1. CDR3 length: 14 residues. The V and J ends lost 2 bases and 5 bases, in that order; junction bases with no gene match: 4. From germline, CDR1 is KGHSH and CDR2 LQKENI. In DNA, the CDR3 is TGTGCCAGCTCACCAGGACAGGGTTGGACTGAAGCTTTCTTT. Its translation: CASSPGQGWTEAFF.

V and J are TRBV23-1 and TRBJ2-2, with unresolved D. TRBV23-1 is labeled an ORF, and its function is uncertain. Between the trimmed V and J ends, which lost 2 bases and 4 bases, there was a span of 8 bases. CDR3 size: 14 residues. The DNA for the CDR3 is TGCGCCAGCAGTCAAAGACACCTCACCGGGGAGCTGTTTTTT. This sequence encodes CASSQRHLTGELFF.

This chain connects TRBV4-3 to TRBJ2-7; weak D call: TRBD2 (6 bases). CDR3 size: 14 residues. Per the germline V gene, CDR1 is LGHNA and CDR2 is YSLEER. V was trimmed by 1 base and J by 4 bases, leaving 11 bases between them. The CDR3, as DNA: TGCGCCAGCAGCCAAGTCCGTGGGGGGTACGAGCAGTACTTC. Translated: CASSQVRGGYEQYF.

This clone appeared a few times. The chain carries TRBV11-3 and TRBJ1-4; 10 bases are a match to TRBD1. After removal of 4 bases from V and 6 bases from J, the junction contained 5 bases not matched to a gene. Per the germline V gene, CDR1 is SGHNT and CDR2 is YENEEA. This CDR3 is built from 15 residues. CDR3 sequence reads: CASSSRQGADEKLFF. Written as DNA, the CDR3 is TGTGCCAGCAGCTCCCGACAGGGGGCGGATGAAAAACTGTTTTTT.

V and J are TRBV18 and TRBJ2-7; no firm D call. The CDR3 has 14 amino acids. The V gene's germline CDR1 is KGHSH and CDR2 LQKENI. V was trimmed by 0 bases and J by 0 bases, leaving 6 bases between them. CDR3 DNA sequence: TGTGCCAGCTCACCACCGAACTACTCCTACGAGCAGTACTTC. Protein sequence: CASSPPNYSYEQYF.

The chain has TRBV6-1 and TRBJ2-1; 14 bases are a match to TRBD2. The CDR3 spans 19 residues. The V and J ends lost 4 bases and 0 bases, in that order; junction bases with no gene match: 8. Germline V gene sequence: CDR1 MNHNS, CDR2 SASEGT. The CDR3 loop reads CASSAKGLAGDLSYNEQFF. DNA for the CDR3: TGTGCCAGCAGTGCGAAGGGACTAGCGGGGGACCTCTCCTACAATGAGCAGTTCTTC.

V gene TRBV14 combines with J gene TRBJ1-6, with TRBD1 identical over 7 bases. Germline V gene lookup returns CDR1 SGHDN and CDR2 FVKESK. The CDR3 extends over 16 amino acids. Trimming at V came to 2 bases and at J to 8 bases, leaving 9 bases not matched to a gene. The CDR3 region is CASSQRTGRFDSPLHF. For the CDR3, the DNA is TGTGCCAGCAGCCAAAGGACAGGTCGGTTTGATTCACCCCTCCACTTT.

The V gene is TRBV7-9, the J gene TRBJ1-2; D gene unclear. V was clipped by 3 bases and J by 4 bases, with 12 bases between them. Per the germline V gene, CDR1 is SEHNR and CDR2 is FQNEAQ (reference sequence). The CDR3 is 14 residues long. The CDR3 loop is CASSLSTGIYGYTF. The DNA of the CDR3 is TGTGCCAGCAGCTTGTCGACTGGTATCTATGGCTACACCTTC.

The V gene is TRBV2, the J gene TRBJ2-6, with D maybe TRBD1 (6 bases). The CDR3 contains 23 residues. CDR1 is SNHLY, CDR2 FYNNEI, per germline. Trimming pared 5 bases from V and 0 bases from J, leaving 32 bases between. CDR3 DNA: TGTGCCAGCAGTTCCCGATCCCGATCGTTAAGGACAGAGCGTAGCTCTGGGGCCAACGTCCTGACTTTC. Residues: CASSSRSRSLRTERSSGANVLTF.

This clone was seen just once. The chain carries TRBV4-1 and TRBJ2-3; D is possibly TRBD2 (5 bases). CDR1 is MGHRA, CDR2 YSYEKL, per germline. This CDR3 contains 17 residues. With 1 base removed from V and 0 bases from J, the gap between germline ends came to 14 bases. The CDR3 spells CASSQGLLVFSTDTQYF. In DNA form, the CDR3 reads TGCGCCAGCAGCCAAGGTCTACTAGTTTTTAGCACAGATACGCAGTATTTT.

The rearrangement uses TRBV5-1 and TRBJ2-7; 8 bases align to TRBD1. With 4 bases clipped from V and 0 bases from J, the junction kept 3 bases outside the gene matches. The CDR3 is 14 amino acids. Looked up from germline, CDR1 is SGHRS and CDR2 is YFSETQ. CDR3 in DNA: TGCGCCAGCAGCCTGACAGGGGACTCCTACGAGCAGTACTTC. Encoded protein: CASSLTGDSYEQYF.

The CDR3 DNA reads TGTGCCAGCAGCTCACATTCGGGTCTCAAGGACGAGCAGTACTTC. It specifies CASSSHSGLKDEQYF. The V gene is TRBV7-9, the J gene TRBJ2-7; D ambiguous. Deletions cut 4 bases from V and 5 bases from J, with 18 bases between. The CDR3 sequence is 15 residues long. Germline CDR1 reads SEHNR; CDR2 reads FQNEAQ (reference sequence).

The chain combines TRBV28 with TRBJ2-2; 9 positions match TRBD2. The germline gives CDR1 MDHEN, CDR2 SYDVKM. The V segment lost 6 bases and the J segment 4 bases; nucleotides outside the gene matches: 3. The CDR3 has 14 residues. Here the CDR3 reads CASRLTSGTGELFF. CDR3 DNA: TGTGCCAGCAGGCTGACTAGCGGCACCGGGGAGCTGTTTTTT.

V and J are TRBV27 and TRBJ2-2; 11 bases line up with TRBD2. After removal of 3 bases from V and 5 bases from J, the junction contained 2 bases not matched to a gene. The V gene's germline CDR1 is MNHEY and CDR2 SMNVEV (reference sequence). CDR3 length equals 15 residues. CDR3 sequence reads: CASSLVAGGTGELFF. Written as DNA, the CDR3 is TGTGCCAGCAGTTTGGTAGCGGGAGGGACCGGGGAGCTGTTTTTT.

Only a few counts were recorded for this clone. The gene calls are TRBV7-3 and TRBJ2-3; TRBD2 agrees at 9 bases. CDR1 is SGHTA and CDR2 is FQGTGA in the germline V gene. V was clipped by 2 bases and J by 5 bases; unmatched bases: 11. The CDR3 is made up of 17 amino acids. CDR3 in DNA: TGTGCCAGCAGCTTAGCTTACGGCGGGGGGGCCGAAGATACGCAGTATTTT. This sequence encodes CASSLAYGGGAEDTQYF.

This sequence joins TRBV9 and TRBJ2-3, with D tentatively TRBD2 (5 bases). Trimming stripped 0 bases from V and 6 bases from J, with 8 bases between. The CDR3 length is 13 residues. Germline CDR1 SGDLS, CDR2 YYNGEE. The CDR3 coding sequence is TGTGCCAGCAGCGTAGTGGTAGCGGATACGCAGTATTTT. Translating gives CASSVVVADTQYF.

The CDR3 loop is CASSQLGTDTQYF. CDR3 DNA: TGTGCCAGCAGCCAGTTAGGCACAGATACGCAGTATTTT. This sequence joins TRBV14 and TRBJ2-3; no reliable D call. CDR3 length: 13 residues. CDR1 and CDR2 (germline): SGHDN, FVKESK. V was clipped by 3 bases and J by 1 base, with 5 bases between them.

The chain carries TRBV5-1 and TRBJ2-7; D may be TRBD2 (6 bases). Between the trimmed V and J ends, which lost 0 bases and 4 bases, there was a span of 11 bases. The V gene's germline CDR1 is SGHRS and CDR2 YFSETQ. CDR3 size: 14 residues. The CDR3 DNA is TGCGCCAGCAGCTTGGAGCCGGGGGTATACGAGCAGTACTTC. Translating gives CASSLEPGVYEQYF.

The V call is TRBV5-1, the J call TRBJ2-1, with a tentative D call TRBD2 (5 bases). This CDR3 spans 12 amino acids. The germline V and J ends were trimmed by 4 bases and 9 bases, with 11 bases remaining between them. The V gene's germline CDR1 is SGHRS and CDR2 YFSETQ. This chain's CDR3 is CASSVGGGEQFF. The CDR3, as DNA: TGCGCCAGCAGCGTTGGCGGAGGTGAGCAGTTCTTC.

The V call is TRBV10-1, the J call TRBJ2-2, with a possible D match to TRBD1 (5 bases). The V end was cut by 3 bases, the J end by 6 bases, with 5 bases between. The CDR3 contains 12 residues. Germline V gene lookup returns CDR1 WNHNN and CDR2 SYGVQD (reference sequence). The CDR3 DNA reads TGCGCCAGCAGTGAAGGGGCCGGGGAGCTGTTTTTT. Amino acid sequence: CASSEGAGELFF.

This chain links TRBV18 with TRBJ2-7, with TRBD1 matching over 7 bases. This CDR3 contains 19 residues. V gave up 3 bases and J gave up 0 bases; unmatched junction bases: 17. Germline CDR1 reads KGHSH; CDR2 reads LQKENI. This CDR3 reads CASSPSSGGQIVSSYEQYF. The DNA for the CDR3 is TGTGCCAGCTCACCTTCTTCAGGGGGTCAGATAGTGAGCTCCTACGAGCAGTACTTC.